A selection of T cell receptor beta chains follows, all from one sample in a study of shared clonotypes between healthy human individuals. Produced via immunoSEQ multiplex PCR; TCRdb's table is partial and in-frame only. This table has some 470,000 clones, around 80% appearing once. The sequencing input was PBMCs. These receptors were taken from a woman in her forties in good health. Some clones in this sample may be carry-over from other donors' samples. CDR3s include the opening cysteine and the closing phenylalanine or tryptophan. The D gene is left open where the match is weak. Clone size is not always given. Where it is, it says once, few, many or a class for expanded clones.

J gene	clone size	V gene	D gene	CDR3 length	CDR3 DNA	CDR3 protein
TRBJ1-3	-	TRBV30	-	12	TGTGCCTGGAGTGTAGATGGAAACACCATATATTTT	CAWSVDGNTIYF
TRBJ1-1	-	TRBV5-4	-	15	TGTGCCAGCAGCCACACCCAAGCAGGGAACACTGAAGCTTTCTTT	CASSHTQAGNTEAFF
TRBJ1-1	-	TRBV19	-	14	TGTGCCAGTAGTACCCCGGGGCTAACCACTGAAGCTTTCTTT	CASSTPGLTTEAFF
TRBJ2-3	-	TRBV10-3	-	15	TGTGCCACCAAAAGTGGAGGGGCCGTAACAGATACGCAGTATTTT	CATKSGGAVTDTQYF
TRBJ2-5	few	TRBV6-6	-	15	TGTGCCAGCAGTTACTCGAGGCCGGGGAGTGAGACCCAGTACTTC	CASSYSRPGSETQYF
TRBJ1-4	few	TRBV2	TRBD1	13	TGTGCCAGCAGGGGACAGCTGCGTGAAAAACTGTTTTTT	CASRGQLREKLFF
TRBJ2-5	-	TRBV10-2	-	15	TGCGCCAGCAGTGAGGAGGGTCCGGGAAAAGAGACCCAGTACTTC	CASSEEGPGKETQYF
TRBJ1-2	once	TRBV7-8	-	11	TGTGCAAGCGGGACTAACTATGGCTACACCTTC	CASGTNYGYTF
TRBJ2-7	few	TRBV10-2	-	14	TGCGCCTGCCCCGGGATAGCGGTCTCCTACGAGCAGTACTTC	CACPGIAVSYEQYF
TRBJ2-3	-	TRBV5-4	TRBD1	16	TGTGCCAGCAGCTTGGGGGGACAGGGATCATCTACGGGGCAGTATTTT	CASSLGGQGSSTGQYF
TRBJ2-7	-	TRBV5-1	-	14	TGCGCCAGCAGCTTCGACGGACGGACCTACGAGCAGTACTTC	CASSFDGRTYEQYF
TRBJ1-1	-	TRBV28	-	13	TGTGCCAGCAGCTCCGGACCGAGCGGTGAAGCTTTCTTT	CASSSGPSGEAFF
TRBJ1-4	-	TRBV5-1	TRBD1	16	TGCGCCAGCAGCGAAACAGGGGCCGCGACTAATGAAAAACTGTTTTTT	CASSETGAATNEKLFF
TRBJ2-7	-	TRBV6-6	-	15	TGTGCCAGCAGTTACGGTACAGGGTCTCGGTACGAGCAGTACTTC	CASSYGTGSRYEQYF
TRBJ2-3	-	TRBV28	-	14	TGTGCCAGCAGTTTGGGAGGGGGAACAGATACGCAGTATTTT	CASSLGGGTDTQYF
TRBJ2-1	-	TRBV2	-	14	TGTGCCAGCACCCGTCTGGGAACCTACAATGAGCAGTTCTTC	CASTRLGTYNEQFF
TRBJ2-2	-	TRBV28	-	15	TGTGCCAGCAGTTTTGGGAGCCGGGGGACCGGGGAGCTGTTTTTT	CASSFGSRGTGELFF
TRBJ2-1	few	TRBV14	-	15	TGTGCCAGCAGCCAAGCCTCATCAGCGGGCAATGAGCAGTTCTTC	CASSQASSAGNEQFF
TRBJ1-4	-	TRBV5-1	-	15	TGCGCCAGCAGCTTGGGGGACCATGGAGGTGAAAAACTGTTTTTT	CASSLGDHGGEKLFF
TRBJ2-7	-	TRBV7-2	TRBD2	15	TGTGCCAGCAGCTCACCACTGGGACTAGAGGGCGAGCAGTACTTC	CASSSPLGLEGEQYF
TRBJ2-2	-	TRBV9	-	16	TGTGCCAGCAGCGGACAGGTGATCGCGAACACCGGGGAGCTGTTTTTT	CASSGQVIANTGELFF
TRBJ1-5	-	TRBV28	TRBD1	17	TGTGCCAGCAGTCGACAGGGCAAACTACGGGGCAATCAGCCCCAGCATTTT	CASSRQGKLRGNQPQHF
TRBJ2-3	-	TRBV2	TRBD1	15	TGTGCCAGCAGTATGGACAGGGGGGCCACAGATACGCAGTATTTT	CASSMDRGATDTQYF
TRBJ1-3	-	TRBV7-6	-	15	TGTGCCAGCAGCTTGTGGGCGCAGTCTGGAAACACCATATATTTT	CASSLWAQSGNTIYF
TRBJ2-3	-	TRBV6-5	TRBD1	15	TGTGCCAGCAGCTCCGGGACAGGGAGGGGAGATACGCAGTATTTT	CASSSGTGRGDTQYF
TRBJ2-5	-	TRBV7-3	-	14	TGTGCCAGCAGCCCCGAGGGTGGACAAGAGACCCAGTACTTC	CASSPEGGQETQYF
TRBJ2-1	-	TRBV9	TRBD2	16	TGTGCCAGCAGCGTAGAACTAGCGGGGCCCTACAATGAGCAGTTCTTC	CASSVELAGPYNEQFF
TRBJ2-1	-	TRBV7-8	TRBD2	16	TGTGCCAGCAGCTCCAATAGCGGGAGAACGGTCTTTAGGCAGTTCTTC	CASSSNSGRTVFRQFF
TRBJ1-4	few	TRBV4-2	-	15	TGTGCCAGCAGCCAAGTTCCAGGGCTTTATGAAAAACTGTTTTTT	CASSQVPGLYEKLFF
TRBJ2-7	-	TRBV11-1	-	15	TGTGCCAGCAGCTTAGCGCGTGGGACCTCCTACGAGCAGTACTTC	CASSLARGTSYEQYF
TRBJ2-5	-	TRBV7-2	TRBD2	14	TGTGCCAGCAGCTCCCCGGGACTAGCGGAGACCCAGTACTTC	CASSSPGLAETQYF
TRBJ2-5	-	TRBV7-3	-	14	TGTGCCAGCAGCTTAGGGACGGACCAAGAGACCCAGTACTTC	CASSLGTDQETQYF
TRBJ1-2	-	TRBV28	-	12	TGTGCCAGCAGCAAACAGGGTTATGGCTACACCTTC	CASSKQGYGYTF
TRBJ2-2	-	TRBV4-2	TRBD2	17	TGTGCCAGCAGCCCGTCGGGACTAGCGGACTACACCGGGGAGCTGTTTTTT	CASSPSGLADYTGELFF
TRBJ2-7	-	TRBV15	-	14	TGTGCCACCAGCATCAGACAGAGCTCCTACGAGCAGTACTTC	CATSIRQSSYEQYF
TRBJ1-4	-	TRBV28	-	16	TGTGCCAGCAGCCAACCTGAATACCCAACTAATGAAAAACTGTTTTTT	CASSQPEYPTNEKLFF
TRBJ2-7	-	TRBV9	TRBD1	15	TGTGCCAGCAGCGTAGGCCCTGACAGGGACTACGAGCAGTACTTC	CASSVGPDRDYEQYF
TRBJ2-7	once	TRBV7-2	TRBD1	14	TGTGCCAGCAGCTCCGGGACAGGGGACTACGAGCAGTACTTC	CASSSGTGDYEQYF
TRBJ1-1	-	TRBV7-9	-	13	TGTGCCAGCAGCTTCGAAAGGTACACTGAAGCTTTCTTT	CASSFERYTEAFF
TRBJ1-2	-	TRBV28	TRBD1	14	TGTGCCAGCAGTTTGTTGACAGGGGGACAGGGCTACACCTTC	CASSLLTGGQGYTF
TRBJ1-2	-	TRBV6-1	TRBD1	16	TGTGCCAGCAGTGAACCTCGACGACAGGGAGTCTATGGCTACACCTTC	CASSEPRRQGVYGYTF
TRBJ2-5	-	TRBV7-6	-	16	TGTGCCAGCAAAAGAGCGACCGGGACCCTACAAGAGACCCAGTACTTC	CASKRATGTLQETQYF
TRBJ2-7	-	TRBV11-2	-	14	TGTGCCAGCAGCCTTAGAATATACTCCTACGAGCAGTACTTC	CASSLRIYSYEQYF
TRBJ1-1	-	TRBV20-1	-	11	TGCAGTGCTATGAGGAACACTGAAGCTTTCTTT	CSAMRNTEAFF
TRBJ2-7	-	TRBV14	-	14	TGTGCCAGCAGCCGTAGCAGGATTTTTGACGAGCAGTACTTC	CASSRSRIFDEQYF